One and the same sample provided the 13 T cell receptor beta chains below, sequenced in a study of long-term antiretroviral therapy in people with HIV. The assay used was immunoSEQ (version v3.0), run at survey level. Assay: immunoSEQ multiplex PCR; the TCRdb copy retains only in-frame clones and omits some. The sample yields approximately 25,000 clones, 76% seen once. The sample here was unsorted PBMCs, taken 0.5 years after starting antiretroviral therapy. The source is a woman aged 40 to 50 with HIV.

This chain uses TRBV6-5 with TRBJ2-3; TRBD2 agrees at 11 bases. The V and J ends lost 0 bases and 5 bases, in that order; junction bases with no gene match: 4. This CDR3 has 16 amino acids. CDR1 and CDR2 from the germline V gene are MNHEY and SVGAGI. The DNA of the CDR3 is TGTGCCAGCAGTTACTCATACGGACTAGCGGGAGATACGCAGTATTTT. Protein: CASSYSYGLAGDTQYF.

The V call is TRBV7-9, the J call TRBJ1-1, with D possibly TRBD1 on 5 matching bases. Trimming pared 3 bases from V and 3 bases from J, leaving 14 bases between. CDR1 and CDR2 (germline): SEHNR, FQNEAQ (reference sequence). The CDR3 loop spans 15 amino acids. The CDR3 loop is CASSFAGDGHTEAFF. The CDR3 DNA reads as TGTGCCAGCAGCTTTGCGGGGGATGGCCACACTGAAGCTTTCTTT.

J is TRBJ1-2 and V is TRBV7-3; 8 nucleotides align to TRBD1. The CDR3 length is 13 residues. Unmatched junction bases numbered 4, after V lost 5 bases and J lost 5 bases. Germline assignment: CDR1 SGHTA and CDR2 FQGTGA. The CDR3 is CASSPDRDYGYTF. As DNA, the CDR3 is TGTGCCAGCAGCCCGGACAGGGATTATGGCTACACCTTC.

The gene calls are TRBV29-1 and TRBJ1-1, with TRBD1 matching over 7 bases. Germline V gene lookup returns CDR1 SQVTM and CDR2 ANQGSEA. The ends lost 7 bases at V and 0 bases at J; junction bases unmatched: 5. This CDR3 is built from 13 residues. CDR3 in DNA: TGCAGCGCCTTGACAGGGATGAACACTGAAGCTTTCTTT. Its protein is CSALTGMNTEAFF.

The chain links TRBV10-3 to TRBJ1-4; D call uncertain. The V and J ends lost 5 bases and 7 bases respectively, with 11 bases between them. The CDR3 consists of 13 residues. CDR1 ENHRY and CDR2 SYGVKD come from the germline V gene. The DNA for the CDR3 is TGTGCCATCAGTCGGGGTGTCGGTGAAAAACTGTTTTTT. Protein: CAISRGVGEKLFF.

The chain is built from TRBV27 and TRBJ2-5, with TRBD1 matching over 11 bases. The J segment lost 6 bases and the V segment lost 3 bases, leaving 9 bases of the junction unmatched. Germline V CDR1 and CDR2: MNHEY, SMNVEV (reference sequence). This CDR3 contains 16 residues. The DNA of the CDR3 is TGTGCCAGCAGTTTTTGGGGGACAGGGGGGGCGAAGACCCAGTACTTC. Translation gives CASSFWGTGGAKTQYF.

This clone turned up a few times. This chain links TRBV7-2 with TRBJ1-5; D not certain. CDR1 is SGHTA, CDR2 FQGNSA, per germline. The length of the CDR3 is 16 residues. The germline V and J ends were trimmed by 5 bases and 1 base, with 15 bases remaining between them. The CDR3 reads CASSPSWTGSNQPQHF. The CDR3 nucleotides are TGTGCCAGCAGCCCCTCGTGGACGGGGAGCAATCAGCCCCAGCATTTT.

Here the CDR3 DNA reads TGTGCCAGCAGCGTAGCAGGCTCCTACGAGCAGTACTTC. Translating gives CASSVAGSYEQYF. The rearrangement uses TRBV9 and TRBJ2-7, with D unresolved. Trimming stripped 0 bases from V and 0 bases from J, with 4 bases between. The length of the CDR3 is 13 residues. Germline V gene sequence: CDR1 SGDLS, CDR2 YYNGEE.

V is TRBV4-3 and J is TRBJ2-5, with 9 bases that match TRBD1. Trimming removed 0 bases from V and 5 bases from J; junction bases left unmatched: 10. The CDR3 sequence is 17 residues long. The germline gives CDR1 LGHNA, CDR2 YSLEER. This chain's CDR3 is CASSQDMTGGLLETQYF. The CDR3 coding sequence is TGCGCCAGCAGCCAAGATATGACAGGGGGTCTTCTGGAGACCCAGTACTTC.

The chain combines TRBV9 with TRBJ1-6, with a tentative D call TRBD1 (5 bases). Germline CDR1 is SGDLS and CDR2 is YYNGEE. V shed 0 bases and J shed 9 bases, with 19 bases lying between them. This CDR3 spans 17 amino acids. This chain's CDR3 is CASSVGGWGRDGSPLHF. Written as DNA, the CDR3 is TGTGCCAGCAGCGTAGGGGGCTGGGGAAGAGATGGTTCACCCCTCCACTTT.

The V gene is TRBV27, the J gene TRBJ1-1, with 8 bases matching TRBD1. CDR1 and CDR2 from the germline V gene are MNHEY and SMNVEV (reference sequence). The CDR3 is 17 amino acids. The V and J ends lost 5 bases and 3 bases, in that order; junction bases with no gene match: 14. For the CDR3, the DNA is TGTGCCAGCAGTACACGCCTTCAGGGGGCAGGGGACACTGAAGCTTTCTTT. Protein product: CASSTRLQGAGDTEAFF.

Turning to this clone: This sample also contains other DNA sequences that code for the same CDR3. CDR3: CASSLDRGRQPQHF. The CDR3 DNA follows: TGTGCCAGCAGTTTGGACAGGGGCCGCCAGCCCCAGCATTTT. The chain has TRBV28 and TRBJ1-5; 9 bases are shared with TRBD1. Germline CDR1 reads MDHEN; CDR2 reads SYDVKM. The CDR3 has 14 residues. With V trimmed by 3 bases and J by 7 bases, 4 bases remained unmatched. Looking up the rest from reference TRBV28 and TRBJ1-5 gives the full variable domain: DVKVTQSSRYLVKRTGEKVFLECVQDMDHENMFWYRQDPGLGLRLIYFSYDVKMKEKGDIPEGYSVSREKKERFSLILESASTNQTSMYLCASSLDRGRQPQHFGDGTRLSIL.

The V gene is TRBV19, the J gene TRBJ2-4, with 8 nucleotides matching TRBD1. Trimming at V came to 7 bases and at J to 6 bases, leaving 11 bases not matched to a gene. Germline CDR1 and CDR2: LNHDA and SQIVND (reference sequence). This CDR3 region has 15 residues. The CDR3 region is CASMGPATGANIQYF. For the CDR3, the DNA is TGTGCCAGTATGGGCCCCGCGACAGGGGCAAACATTCAGTACTTC.